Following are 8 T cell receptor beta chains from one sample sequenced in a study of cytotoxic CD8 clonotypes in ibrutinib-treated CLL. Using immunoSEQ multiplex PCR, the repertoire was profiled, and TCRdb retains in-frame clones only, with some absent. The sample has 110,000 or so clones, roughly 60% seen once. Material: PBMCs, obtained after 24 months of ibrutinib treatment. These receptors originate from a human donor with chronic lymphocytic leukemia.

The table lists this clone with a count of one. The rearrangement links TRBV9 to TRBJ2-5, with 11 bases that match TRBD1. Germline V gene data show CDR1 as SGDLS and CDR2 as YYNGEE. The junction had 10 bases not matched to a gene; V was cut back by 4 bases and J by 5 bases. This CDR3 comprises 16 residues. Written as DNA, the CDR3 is TGTGCCAGCAGCCCCCGGGGACAGGGGGTTTGGGAGACCCAGTACTTC. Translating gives CASSPRGQGVWETQYF.

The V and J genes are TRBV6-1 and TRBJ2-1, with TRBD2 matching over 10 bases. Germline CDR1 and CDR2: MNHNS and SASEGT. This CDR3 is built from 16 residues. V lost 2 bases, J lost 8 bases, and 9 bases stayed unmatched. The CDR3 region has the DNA TGTGCCAGCAGTGAATGGAGCGGGGGGGCTGGGTATGAGCAGTTCTTC. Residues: CASSEWSGGAGYEQFF.

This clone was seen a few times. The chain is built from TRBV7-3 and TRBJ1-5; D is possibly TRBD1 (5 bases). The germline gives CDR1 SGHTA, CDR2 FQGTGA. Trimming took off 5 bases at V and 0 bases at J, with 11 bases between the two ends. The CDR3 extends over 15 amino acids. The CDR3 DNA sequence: TGTGCCAGCAGCCCAGACAGCAATAGCAATCAGCCCCAGCATTTT. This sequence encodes CASSPDSNSNQPQHF.

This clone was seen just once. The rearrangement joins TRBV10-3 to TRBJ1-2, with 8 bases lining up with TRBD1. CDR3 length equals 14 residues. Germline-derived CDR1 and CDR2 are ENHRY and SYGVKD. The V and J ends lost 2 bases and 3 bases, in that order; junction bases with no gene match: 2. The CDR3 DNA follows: TGTGCCATCAGTGAGACGGACAGGGACTATGGCTACACCTTC. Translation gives CAISETDRDYGYTF.

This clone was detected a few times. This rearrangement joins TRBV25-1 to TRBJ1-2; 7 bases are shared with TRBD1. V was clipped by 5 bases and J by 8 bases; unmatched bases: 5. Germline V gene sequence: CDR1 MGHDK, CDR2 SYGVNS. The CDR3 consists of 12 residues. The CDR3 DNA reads TGTGCCAGCAGTTCTACAGGGGAGGGCTACACCTTC. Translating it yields CASSSTGEGYTF.

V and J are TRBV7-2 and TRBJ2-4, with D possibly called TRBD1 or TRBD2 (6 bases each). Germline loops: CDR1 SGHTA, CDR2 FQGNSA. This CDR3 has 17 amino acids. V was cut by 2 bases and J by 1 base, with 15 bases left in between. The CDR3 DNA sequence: TGTGCCAGCAGCTTAATTGGGGGGCATGGGGCCAAAAACATTCAGTACTTC. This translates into CASSLIGGHGAKNIQYF. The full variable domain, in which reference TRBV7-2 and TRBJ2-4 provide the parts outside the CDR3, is GAGVSQSPSNKVTEKGKDVELRCDPISGHTALYWYRQSLGQGLEFLIYFQGNSAPDKSGLPSDRFSAERTGGSVSTLTIQRTQQEDSAVYLCASSLIGGHGAKNIQYFGAGTRLSVL.

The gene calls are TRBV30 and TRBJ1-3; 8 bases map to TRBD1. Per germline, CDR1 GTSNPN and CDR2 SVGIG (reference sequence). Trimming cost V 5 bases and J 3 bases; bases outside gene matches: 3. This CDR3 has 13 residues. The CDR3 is CAWARGLGNTIYF. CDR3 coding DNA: TGTGCCTGGGCCAGGGGGCTTGGAAACACCATATATTTT.

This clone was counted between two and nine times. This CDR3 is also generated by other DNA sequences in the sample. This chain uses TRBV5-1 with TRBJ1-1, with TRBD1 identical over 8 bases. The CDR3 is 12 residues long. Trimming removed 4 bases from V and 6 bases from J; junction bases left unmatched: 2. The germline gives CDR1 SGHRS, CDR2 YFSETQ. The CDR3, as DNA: TGCGCCAGCAGCCAACAGGGGGCTGAAGCTTTCTTT. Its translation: CASSQQGAEAFF.